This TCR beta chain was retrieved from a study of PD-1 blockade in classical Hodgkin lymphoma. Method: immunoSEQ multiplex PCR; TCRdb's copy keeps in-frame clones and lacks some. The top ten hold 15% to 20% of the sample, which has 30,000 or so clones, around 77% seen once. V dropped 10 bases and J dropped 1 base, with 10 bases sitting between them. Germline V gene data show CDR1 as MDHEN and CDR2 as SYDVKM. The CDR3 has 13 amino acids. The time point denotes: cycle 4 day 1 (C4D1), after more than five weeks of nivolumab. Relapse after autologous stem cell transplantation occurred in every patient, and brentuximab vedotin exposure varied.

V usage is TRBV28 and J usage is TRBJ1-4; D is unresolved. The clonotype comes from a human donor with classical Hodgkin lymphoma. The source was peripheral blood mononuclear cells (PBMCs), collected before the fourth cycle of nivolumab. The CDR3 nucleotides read TGTGCCATTGGGGATTTAACTAATGAAAAACTGTTTTTT. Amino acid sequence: CAIGDLTNEKLFF.